This T cell receptor (beta chain) was sequenced for a study of cytomegalovirus exposure and HLA in healthy donors. Regarding the study as a whole: The classifier, whose performance was assessed in both the original and validation cohorts, reportedly diagnosed cytomegalovirus status with high specificity and sensitivity. Three CMV-associated chains proved CMV antigen-specific in vitro.

Regarding this clone: Its antigen is not identified.

The data were produced by immunoSEQ multiplex PCR, yet TCRdb's version contains in-frame clones alone and is incomplete. Counted here are about 360,000 clones, 86% occurring once; the ten biggest clones make up roughly 0.8%. The CDR3 consists of 16 residues. J was trimmed by 3 bases and V by 4 bases; bases with no gene match: 10. The germline V gene has CDR1 SNHLY and CDR2 FYNNEI. The origin of this receptor is a woman aged 18-29 years in good health and CMV-seronegative. Material for sequencing was PBMCs. The rearrangement joins TRBV2 to TRBJ2-7; TRBD2 matches at 9 bases. The CDR3 here is CASSGSNSGSFYEQYF. As DNA, the CDR3 is TGTGCCAGCAGTGGGAGTAATAGCGGGAGCTTCTACGAGCAGTACTTC.